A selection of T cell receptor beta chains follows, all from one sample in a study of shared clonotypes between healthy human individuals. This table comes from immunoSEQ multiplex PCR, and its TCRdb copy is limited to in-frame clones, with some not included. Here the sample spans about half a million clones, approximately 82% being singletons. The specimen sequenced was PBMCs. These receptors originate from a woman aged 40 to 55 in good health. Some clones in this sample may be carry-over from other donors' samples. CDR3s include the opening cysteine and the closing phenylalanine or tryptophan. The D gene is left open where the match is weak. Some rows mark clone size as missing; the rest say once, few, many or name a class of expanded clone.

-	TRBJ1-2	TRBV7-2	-	TGTGCCAGCAGCCCCGTCACCGGGACGGTCTATGGCTACACCTTC	CASSPVTGTVYGYTF
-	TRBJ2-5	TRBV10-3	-	TGTGCCATCAGTGAAGGGGGGGAGACCCAGTACTTC	CAISEGGETQYF
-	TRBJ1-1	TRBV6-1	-	TGTGCCACCCTTATACAGGGTCGGAACACTGAAGCTTTCTTT	CATLIQGRNTEAFF
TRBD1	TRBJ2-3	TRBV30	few	TGTGCCTGGAGTGTAGGGGGACAGGGACCAGATACGCAGTATTTT	CAWSVGGQGPDTQYF
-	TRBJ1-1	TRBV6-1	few	TGTGCCAGCAGTGAACAGCCGAACACTGAAGCTTTCTTT	CASSEQPNTEAFF
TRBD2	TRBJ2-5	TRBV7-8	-	TGTGCCAGCAGCTCCCCCCCTAGCGGGAGGGCCGGTGAGACCCAGTACTTC	CASSSPPSGRAGETQYF
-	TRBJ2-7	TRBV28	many	TGTGCCAGCAGTTTCGGCAGTGCCTACGAGCAGTACTTC	CASSFGSAYEQYF
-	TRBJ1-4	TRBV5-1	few	TGCGCCAGCAGCGAGGGCCACGGTAATGAAAAACTGTTTTTT	CASSEGHGNEKLFF
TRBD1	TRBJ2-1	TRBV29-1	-	TGCAGCGTTGGGACAGGGGAGCAGTTCTTC	CSVGTGEQFF
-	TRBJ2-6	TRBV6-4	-	TGTGCCAGCAGTGACTCGACACATACCTACCGGGTTCCTGGGGCCAACGTCCTGACTTTC	CASSDSTHTYRVPGANVLTF
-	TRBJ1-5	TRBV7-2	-	TGTGCCAGCAGCGCCCCAGGGGTCAATCAGCCCCAGCATTTT	CASSAPGVNQPQHF
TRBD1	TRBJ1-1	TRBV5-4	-	TGTGCCAGCAGCTTGAGGGGGCAACGTGGAGCTTTCTTT	CASSLRGQRGAFF
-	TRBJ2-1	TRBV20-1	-	TGCAGTGCTAGACCCCCCAGGGAGCAGTTCTTC	CSARPPREQFF
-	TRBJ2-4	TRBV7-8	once	TGTGCCACCAGTACCACGGAGGTAGAGGACATTCAGTACTTC	CATSTTEVEDIQYF
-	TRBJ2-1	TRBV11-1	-	TGCGCCAGCAGCTCGGAGGGGCAAATCTACAATGAGCAGTTCTTC	CASSSEGQIYNEQFF
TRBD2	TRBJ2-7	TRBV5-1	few	TGCGCCAGCAGCTTGGGGACTAGCGGGAGCTACGAGCAGTACTTC	CASSLGTSGSYEQYF
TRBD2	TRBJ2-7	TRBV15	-	TGTGCCACCAGCAGAGATCCGGGAGGGCCGAACGAGCAGTACTTC	CATSRDPGGPNEQYF
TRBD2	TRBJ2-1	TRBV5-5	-	TGTGCCAGCAGCTTACCTCCCCTCGGTAGCGGGAACTACAATGAGCAGTTCTTC	CASSLPPLGSGNYNEQFF
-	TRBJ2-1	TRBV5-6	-	TGTGCCAGCAGCATTTTCGGTACCCACTCCTACAATGAGCAGTTCTTC	CASSIFGTHSYNEQFF
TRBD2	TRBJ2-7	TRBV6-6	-	TGTGCCAGCAGTTACGGGGGTAGCGGGAAGTACGAGCAGTACTTC	CASSYGGSGKYEQYF
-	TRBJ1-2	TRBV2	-	TGTGCCAGCAGTGTGAGGCTAGACTATGGCTACACCTTC	CASSVRLDYGYTF
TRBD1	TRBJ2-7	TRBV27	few	TGTGCCAGCAGTTTAGGTCCTCCAGGGGGCGTCAGTTACGAGCAGTACTTC	CASSLGPPGGVSYEQYF
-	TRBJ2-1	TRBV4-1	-	TGCGCCAGCAGCCAAGAGGGGAACTCCTACAATGAGCAGTTCTTC	CASSQEGNSYNEQFF
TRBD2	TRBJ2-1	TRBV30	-	TGTGCCTGGAGTGTACTAAGCGGGACCAATGAGCAGTTCTTC	CAWSVLSGTNEQFF
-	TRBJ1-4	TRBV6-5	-	TGTGCCAGCAGTAACACCGCAACTAATGAAAAACTGTTTTTT	CASSNTATNEKLFF
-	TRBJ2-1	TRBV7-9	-	TGTGCCAGCGACTTCTACAATGAGCAGTTCTTC	CASDFYNEQFF
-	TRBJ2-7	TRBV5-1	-	TGCGCCAGCAGCTGGACAGTTAACTCCTACGAGCAGTACTTC	CASSWTVNSYEQYF
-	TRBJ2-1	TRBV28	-	TGTGCCAGCAGTTTGCGGTACTACAATGAGCAGTTCTTC	CASSLRYYNEQFF
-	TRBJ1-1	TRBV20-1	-	TGCAGTGGGAGGTTCGCGGCTGAAGCTTTCTTT	CSGRFAAEAFF
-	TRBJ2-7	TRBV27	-	TGTGCCAGCAGCTCCCCCGGCAGTTTGGTTGAAAAGCCCTACTTC	CASSSPGSLVEKPYF
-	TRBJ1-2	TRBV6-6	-	TGTGCCAGTGTCGGGGGGGCGAATGGCTACACCTTC	CASVGGANGYTF
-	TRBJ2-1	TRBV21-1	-	TGTGCCAGCAGCCCCCTAAAGAGGGAGGGGCGATGCGAGCAGTTCTTC	CASSPLKREGRCEQFF
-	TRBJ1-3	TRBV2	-	TGTGCCAGCAGTGCGGATTTGGGAAACACCATATATTTT	CASSADLGNTIYF
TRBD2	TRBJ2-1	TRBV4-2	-	TGTGCCAGCAGCCAAGGGACTAGCGAGGCCTACAATGAGCAGTTCTTC	CASSQGTSEAYNEQFF
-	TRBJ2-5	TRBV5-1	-	TGCGCCAGCAGCTTGGGCAGCCAAGAGACCCGGTACTTC	CASSLGSQETRYF
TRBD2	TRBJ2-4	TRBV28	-	TGTGCCAGCAGTTCACTAGCGGGACTAGCCAAAAACATTCAGTACTTC	CASSSLAGLAKNIQYF
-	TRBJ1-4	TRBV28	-	TGTGCCAGCAGTTTTGACGGTTTTAATGAAAAACTGTTTTTT	CASSFDGFNEKLFF
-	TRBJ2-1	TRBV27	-	TGTGCCAGCAGTTTATCGTCCCAGAGTTACAATGAGCAGTTCTTC	CASSLSSQSYNEQFF
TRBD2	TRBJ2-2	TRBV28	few	TGTGCCAGCAGTTTTCTAGCGGCGAACACCGGGGAGCTGTTTTTT	CASSFLAANTGELFF
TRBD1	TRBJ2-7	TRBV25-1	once	TGTGCCAGCAGTGAGACCTGGGACAGCTCCTACGAGCAGTACTTC	CASSETWDSSYEQYF
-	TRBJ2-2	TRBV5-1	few	TGCGCCAGCAGCGGGACAACGAACACCGGGGAGCTGTTTTTT	CASSGTTNTGELFF
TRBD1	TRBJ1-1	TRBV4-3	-	TGCGCCAGCAGCCCGCACTTCTACACAGGGGGTCTTGAAGCTTTCTTT	CASSPHFYTGGLEAFF
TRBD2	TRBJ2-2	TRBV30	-	TGTGCCTGGAGTAGGGACTACATCACCGGGGAGCTGTTTTTT	CAWSRDYITGELFF
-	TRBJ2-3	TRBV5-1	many	TGCGCCAGCAGCTTGACCCCCAGGGTGGGCACAGATACGCAGTATTTT	CASSLTPRVGTDTQYF
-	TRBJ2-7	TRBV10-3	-	TGTGCGATAGGGGCCGACTACGAGCAGTACTTC	CAIGADYEQYF
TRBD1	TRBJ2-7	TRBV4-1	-	TGCGCCAGCAGCCAAGGGCCGGGACAGGGAGGATACGAGCAGTACTTC	CASSQGPGQGGYEQYF
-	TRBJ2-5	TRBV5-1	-	TGCGCCAGCAGCCTCAGGGTAGAGGGGTACGAGACCCAGTACTTC	CASSLRVEGYETQYF
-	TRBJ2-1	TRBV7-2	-	TGTGCCAGCAGCTTAGGGACTGAATACAATGAGCAGTTCTTC	CASSLGTEYNEQFF
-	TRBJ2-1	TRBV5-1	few	TGCGCCAGCAGCTTGGTTGGGCAGTCCTACAATGAGCAGTTCTTC	CASSLVGQSYNEQFF
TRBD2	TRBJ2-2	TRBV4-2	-	TGTGCCAGCAGCCAAGACAGGACTAGCGGGAACACCGGGGAGCTGTTTTTT	CASSQDRTSGNTGELFF
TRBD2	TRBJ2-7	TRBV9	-	TGTGCCAGCAGCGCCTACCCAACTAGCGGGGGATACTCCTACGAGCAGTACTTC	CASSAYPTSGGYSYEQYF
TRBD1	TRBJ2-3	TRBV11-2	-	TGTGCCAGCAGCTTTACCGTAGGGACAGGGGGCGAAGATACGCAGTATTTT	CASSFTVGTGGEDTQYF
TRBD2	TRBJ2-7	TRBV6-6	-	TGTGCCAGCAGTTCCCGGGAGGCCAACGAGCAGTACTTC	CASSSREANEQYF